One sample yielded the 27 T cell receptor beta chains listed below, sequenced in a study of blood T cell repertoires in COVID-19. Repertoires were generated with immunoSEQ multiplex PCR, while TCRdb's copy carries only in-frame clones and drops some. Among over 250,000 clones listed, around 87% were seen once. Sequencing was done on a sample of peripheral blood. The origin of the receptors is a woman aged 45-65 years with acute or convalescent COVID-19.

Only one count was recorded for this clone. The chain carries TRBV6-2 or TRBV6-3 and TRBJ1-5; D remains ambiguous. Per germline, CDR1 MNHEY and CDR2 SVGEGT. With 5 bases removed from V and 4 bases from J, the gap between germline ends came to 12 bases. This CDR3 spans 14 amino acids. DNA of the CDR3: TGTGCCAGCAGTATCGGACGGGAAAATCAGCCCCAGCATTTT. Translation: CASSIGRENQPQHF.

This chain links TRBV6-1 with TRBJ2-7; 13 nucleotides match TRBD2. This CDR3 contains 16 residues. J gave up 3 bases and V 1 base, and 3 bases lay outside the gene matches. In germline, CDR1 is MNHNS, CDR2 SASEGT. CDR3 in amino acids: CASSEVGLAGVYEQYF. In nucleotides, the CDR3 is TGTGCCAGCAGTGAAGTCGGACTAGCGGGAGTCTACGAGCAGTACTTC.

The chain employs TRBV3-1 (or the pseudogene TRBV3-2) and TRBJ1-1, with 12 bases identical to TRBD1. In germline, CDR1 is LGHDT, CDR2 YNNKEL (reference sequence). This CDR3 is 16 amino acids long. V gave up 5 bases and J gave up 5 bases; unmatched junction bases: 9. The CDR3 DNA reads as TGTGCCAGCAGCAAAGGGACAGGGGGCGCGGCGACTGAAGCTTTCTTT. This codes for CASSKGTGGAATEAFF.

This chain links TRBV3-1 (or the pseudogene TRBV3-2) with TRBJ1-5; D is unclear. Germline V lookup: CDR1 LGHDT, CDR2 YNNKEL (reference sequence). The CDR3 totals 12 residues. CDR3: CATSDSNQPQHF. The CDR3 nucleotides are TGTGCTACTTCCGATAGCAATCAGCCCCAGCATTTT.

This clone appeared once. The DNA for the CDR3 is TGTGCCAGCAGCCTGTCGACGACTAGCGGGAGCGAGCAGTACTTC. Translating gives CASSLSTTSGSEQYF. The chain joins TRBV3-1 (or the pseudogene TRBV3-2) to TRBJ2-7; TRBD2 matches at 12 bases. There are 15 residues in the CDR3. Germline assignment: CDR1 LGHDT and CDR2 YNNKEL (reference sequence). With V trimmed by 4 bases and J by 6 bases, 7 bases remained unmatched.

This chain connects TRBV7-2 to TRBJ2-7, with a weak D call TRBD1 (6 bases). Germline CDR1 and CDR2: SGHTA and FQGNSA. Between the trimmed V and J ends, which lost 4 bases and 0 bases, there was a span of 10 bases. The CDR3 is made up of 14 amino acids. The CDR3 reads CASSYRQVSYEQYF. DNA of the CDR3: TGTGCCAGCAGCTACCGACAGGTCTCCTACGAGCAGTACTTC.

V usage is TRBV5-4 and J usage is TRBJ2-3; tentative D call: TRBD1 (6 bases). The V gene lost 4 bases and the J gene lost 4 bases, with 10 bases spanning the gap. CDR1 and CDR2 from the germline V gene are SGHNT and YYREEE (reference sequence). The CDR3 loop spans 13 amino acids. CDR3 protein: CASSSDRSDTQYF. The CDR3 bases are TGTGCCAGCAGCAGCGACAGGTCAGATACGCAGTATTTT.

This chain connects TRBV28 to TRBJ2-5; D is perhaps TRBD2 (5 bases). V was shortened by 8 bases and J by 5 bases, with 18 bases between the two germline ends. CDR3 size: 14 residues. Germline CDR1 MDHEN, CDR2 SYDVKM. CDR3 sequence reads: CASGDFLRGETQYF. CDR3 in DNA: TGTGCCAGCGGCGACTTCTTAAGAGGGGAGACCCAGTACTTC.

The rearrangement uses TRBV28 and TRBJ1-6, with TRBD1 identical over 8 bases. Germline loops: CDR1 MDHEN, CDR2 SYDVKM. Trimming cost V 5 bases and J 10 bases; bases outside gene matches: 10. This CDR3 contains 15 residues. This chain's CDR3 is CASSPLDRVESPLHF. Here the CDR3 DNA reads TGTGCCAGCAGTCCCCTGGACAGGGTTGAATCACCCCTCCACTTT.

V gene TRBV7-9 combines with J gene TRBJ1-2, with a weak D call TRBD1 (5 bases). This CDR3 is 15 amino acids long. V lost 5 bases and J lost 4, with 17 bases in between. CDR1 and CDR2 (germline): SEHNR, FQNEAQ (reference sequence). DNA of the CDR3: TGTGCCAGCAGCCCGCCGGGGGAGTTCCGCTATGGCTACACCTTC. Translated, it gives CASSPPGEFRYGYTF.

The J gene is TRBJ2-7, the V gene TRBV15; 8 positions match TRBD2. The CDR3 contains 14 residues. J was trimmed by 2 bases and V by 5 bases; bases with no gene match: 5. Per the germline V gene, CDR1 is LNHNV and CDR2 is YYDKDF (reference sequence). The CDR3 region is CATSHGGGTYEQYF. CDR3 bases: TGTGCCACCAGCCACGGGGGGGGGACCTACGAGCAGTACTTC.

The CDR3 reads CASSYQIRTSGRSLGEQYF. The CDR3 bases are TGTGCCAGCAGCTATCAGATCAGGACTAGCGGGAGAAGTCTGGGAGAGCAGTACTTC. The V gene is TRBV28, the J gene TRBJ2-7; 13 bases are shared with TRBD2. This CDR3 is 19 amino acids long. The trim removed 6 bases at V and 7 bases at J, leaving 21 bases unmatched. Germline CDR1 MDHEN, CDR2 SYDVKM.

The chain is built from TRBV7-3 and TRBJ1-2; 12 nucleotides agree with TRBD1. V gave up 4 bases and J gave up 7 bases; unmatched junction bases: 10. Germline values: CDR1 SGHTA, CDR2 FQGTGA. CDR3 length equals 16 residues. The CDR3 DNA follows: TGTGCCAGCAGCTCGTCCCCCGGGACAGGGGGCTCTGGCTACACCTTC. This encodes CASSSSPGTGGSGYTF.

This clone was picked up a small number of times. The chain uses TRBV10-1 and TRBJ1-6; 7 nucleotides align to TRBD1. The CDR3 totals 15 residues. The V segment lost 0 bases and the J segment 8 bases; nucleotides outside the gene matches: 4. Germline-derived CDR1 and CDR2 are WNHNN and SYGVQD (reference sequence). CDR3 in DNA: TGCGCCAGCAGTGAGTCGTGCCAGGGGGATTCACCCCTCCACTTT. The encoded protein is CASSESCQGDSPLHF.

This rearrangement joins TRBV30 to TRBJ1-1; D gene unclear. The CDR3 runs 12 residues. Per the germline V gene, CDR1 is GTSNPN and CDR2 is SVGIG (reference sequence). The V and J ends lost 5 bases and 11 bases respectively, with 18 bases between them. For the CDR3, the DNA is TGTGCCTGGGGCCCTAATACCTCGTCCGCTTTCTTT. This sequence encodes CAWGPNTSSAFF.

V usage is TRBV15 and J usage is TRBJ2-7; D may be TRBD1 (6 bases). The CDR3 is made up of 18 amino acids. CDR1 is LNHNV, CDR2 YYDKDF, per germline (reference sequence). V was clipped by 1 base and J by 5 bases, with 24 bases between them. CDR3 sequence (DNA): TGTGCCACCAGCAGAGTGCGCGACTACAGGGTCCTGGGGGACGAGCAGTACTTC. Residues: CATSRVRDYRVLGDEQYF.

This chain links TRBV18 with TRBJ2-7; 9 bases fit TRBD2. This CDR3 has 13 residues. Germline CDR1 KGHSH, CDR2 LQKENI. Trimming at V came to 8 bases and at J to 4 bases, leaving 6 bases not matched to a gene. For the CDR3, the DNA is TGTGCCAGCCGAGATAGCGGGAGATACGAGCAGTACTTC. It specifies CASRDSGRYEQYF.

This clone occurred a few times. V and J are TRBV9 and TRBJ1-1; perhaps TRBD1 as D (5 bases). This CDR3 contains 15 residues. Germline V gene lookup returns CDR1 SGDLS and CDR2 YYNGEE. The V end lost 0 bases, the J end lost 3 bases, and 12 bases lay between the germline ends. In DNA, the CDR3 is TGTGCCAGCAGCGTAGCGGCAGGGCCTGACACTGAAGCTTTCTTT. It translates to CASSVAAGPDTEAFF.

The rearrangement uses TRBV5-1 and TRBJ2-6; D call uncertain. CDR3 length equals 16 residues. Trimming took off 5 bases at V and 0 bases at J, with 12 bases between the two ends. Germline-derived CDR1 and CDR2 are SGHRS and YFSETQ. CDR3 protein: CASRRDIDSGANVLTF. The CDR3 DNA follows: TGCGCCAGCAGGCGCGATATAGACTCTGGGGCCAACGTCCTGACTTTC.

This chain connects TRBV28 to TRBJ2-7; the match to TRBD1 covers 7 bases. After removal of 5 bases from V and 3 bases from J, the junction contained 10 bases not matched to a gene. Germline V CDR1 and CDR2: MDHEN, SYDVKM. CDR3 size: 15 residues. CDR3 in amino acids: CASSLPTTGNYEQYF. CDR3 coding DNA: TGTGCCAGCAGTCTCCCAACGACAGGGAACTACGAGCAGTACTTC.

V gene TRBV29-1 combines with J gene TRBJ2-7, with D perhaps matching TRBD1 (5 bases). Germline CDR1 reads SQVTM; CDR2 reads ANQGSEA. The germline V and J ends were trimmed by 3 bases and 4 bases, with 10 bases remaining between them. This CDR3 contains 12 residues. Written as DNA, the CDR3 is TGCAGCGTTGATCGCAGGGTATACGAGCAGTACTTC. This sequence encodes CSVDRRVYEQYF.

The chain is built from TRBV12-1 and TRBJ1-1; the D call TRBD1 from the table was never checked on the DNA. TRBV12-1 is flagged as a pseudogene. The CDR3 has 20 residues. As DNA, the CDR3 is TGTGCCAGCAGCAAAACAGGGGGCGCCGCACTGGGACCGGAGAACACTGAAGCTTTCTTT. It encodes CASSKTGGAALGPENTEAFF.

The chain couples TRBV6-5 to TRBJ2-7; 11 bases match TRBD2. Germline CDR1 is MNHEY and CDR2 is SVGAGI. J lost 2 bases, V lost 7 bases, and 4 bases had no gene match. The CDR3 is made up of 14 amino acids. In nucleotides, the CDR3 is TGTGCCAGCACGCCGGGACTAGCGGCCTACGAGCAGTACTTC. Encoded protein: CASTPGLAAYEQYF.

This sequence joins TRBV4-2 and TRBJ2-4, with D perhaps TRBD2 (6 bases). CDR3 size: 16 residues. Germline loops: CDR1 LGHNA, CDR2 YNFKEQ. V shed 1 base and J shed 3 bases, with 13 bases lying between them. The chain's CDR3 is CASSQAGAGGKNIQYF. Here the CDR3 DNA reads TGTGCCAGCAGCCAAGCGGGAGCTGGGGGCAAAAACATTCAGTACTTC.

In its sample, this clone was seen once. The chain carries TRBV3-1 (or the pseudogene TRBV3-2) and TRBJ1-2; D may be TRBD1 (5 bases). CDR3 size: 14 residues. Germline V gives CDR1 LGHDT, CDR2 YNNKEL (reference sequence). Trimming left V 5 bases short and J 4 bases short, with 14 bases between. The CDR3, as DNA: TGTGCCAGCAGCGACCGGGACTCCAGCTATGGCTACACCTTC. It specifies CASSDRDSSYGYTF.

A word on this clone: This same CDR3 is encoded by further DNA sequences in the sample. In DNA, the CDR3 is TGTGCCAGCAGCTTAACGGGACAGGGGGGAGAGACCCAGTACTTC. Its protein product is CASSLTGQGGETQYF. V gene TRBV7-3 combines with J gene TRBJ2-5; TRBD1 aligns across 11 bases. This CDR3 is 15 amino acids long. After removal of 0 bases from V and 4 bases from J, the junction contained 1 base not matched to a gene. Germline assignment: CDR1 SGHTA and CDR2 FQGTGA.

This clone has only a few counts. The chain employs TRBV7-2 and TRBJ2-3; a possible D gene is TRBD1 (5 bases). Between the trimmed V and J ends, which lost 5 bases and 2 bases, there was a span of 20 bases. CDR3 length equals 17 residues. The V gene's germline CDR1 is SGHTA and CDR2 FQGNSA. CDR3 amino acids: CASSPARQLLNTDTQYF. As DNA, the CDR3 is TGTGCCAGCAGCCCCGCCCGACAGCTCCTGAACACAGATACGCAGTATTTT.